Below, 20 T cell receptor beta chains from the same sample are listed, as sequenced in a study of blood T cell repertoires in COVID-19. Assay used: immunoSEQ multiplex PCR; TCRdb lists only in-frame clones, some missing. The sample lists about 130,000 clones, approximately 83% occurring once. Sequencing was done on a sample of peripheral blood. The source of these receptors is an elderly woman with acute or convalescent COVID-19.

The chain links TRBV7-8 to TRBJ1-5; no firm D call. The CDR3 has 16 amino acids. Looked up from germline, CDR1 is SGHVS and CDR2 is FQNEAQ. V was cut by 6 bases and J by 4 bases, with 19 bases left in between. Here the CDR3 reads CASSYSVSGLNQPQHF. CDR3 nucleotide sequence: TGTGCCAGCAGTTACAGCGTCTCCGGACTTAATCAGCCCCAGCATTTT.

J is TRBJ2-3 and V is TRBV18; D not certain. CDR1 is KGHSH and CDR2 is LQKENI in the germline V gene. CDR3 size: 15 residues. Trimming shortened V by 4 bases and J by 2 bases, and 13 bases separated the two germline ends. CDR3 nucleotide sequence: TGTGCCAGCTCACTAAACGCCCAGAACACAGATACGCAGTATTTT. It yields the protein CASSLNAQNTDTQYF.

CDR3 DNA sequence: TGTGCCAGCAGGAAGGCGGGCGCATCTGGAAACACCATATATTTT. This translates into CASRKAGASGNTIYF. The rearrangement links TRBV25-1 to TRBJ1-3, with D unresolved. Germline assignment: CDR1 MGHDK and CDR2 SYGVNS. CDR3 length: 15 amino acids. Trimming left V 6 bases short and J 1 base short, with 13 bases between. Together with reference TRBV25-1 and TRBJ1-3, the CDR3 gives the full variable domain: EADIYQTPRYLVIGTGKKITLECSQTMGHDKMYWYQQDPGMELHLIHYSYGVNSTEKGDLSSESTVSRIRTEHFPLTLESARPSHTSQYLCASRKAGASGNTIYFGEGSWLTVV.

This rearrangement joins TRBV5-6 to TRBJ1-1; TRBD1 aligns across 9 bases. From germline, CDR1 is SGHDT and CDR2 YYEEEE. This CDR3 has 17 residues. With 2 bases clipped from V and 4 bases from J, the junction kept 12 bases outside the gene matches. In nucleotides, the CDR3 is TGTGCCAGCAGCTTCCCCGGACAGGGGAAGAGAGGCACTGAAGCTTTCTTT. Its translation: CASSFPGQGKRGTEAFF.

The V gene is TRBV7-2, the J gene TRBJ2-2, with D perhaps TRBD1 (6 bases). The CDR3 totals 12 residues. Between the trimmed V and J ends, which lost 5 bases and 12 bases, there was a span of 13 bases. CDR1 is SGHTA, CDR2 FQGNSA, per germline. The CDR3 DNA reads TGTGCCAGCAGCCCAGGGACACGGCAGCTGTTTTTT. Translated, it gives CASSPGTRQLFF.

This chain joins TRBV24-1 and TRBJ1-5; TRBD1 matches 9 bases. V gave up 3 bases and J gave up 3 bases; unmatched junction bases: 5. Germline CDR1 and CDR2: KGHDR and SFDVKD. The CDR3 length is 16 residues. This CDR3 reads CATSDGTGKSNQPQHF. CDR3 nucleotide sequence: TGTGCCACCAGTGATGGGACAGGGAAGTCCAATCAGCCCCAGCATTTT.

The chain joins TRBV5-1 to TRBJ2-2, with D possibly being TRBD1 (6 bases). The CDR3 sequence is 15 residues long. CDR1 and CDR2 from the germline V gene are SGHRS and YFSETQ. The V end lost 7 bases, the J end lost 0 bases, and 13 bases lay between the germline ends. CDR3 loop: CASGQWTANTGELFF. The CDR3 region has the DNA TGCGCCAGCGGGCAATGGACAGCGAACACCGGGGAGCTGTTTTTT.

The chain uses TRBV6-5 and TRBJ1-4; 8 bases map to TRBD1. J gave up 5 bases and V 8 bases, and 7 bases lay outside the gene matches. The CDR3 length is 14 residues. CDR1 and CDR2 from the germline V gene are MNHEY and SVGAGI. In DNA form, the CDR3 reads TGTGCCAGCTATGGGACAGGAGAAAATGAAAAACTGTTTTTT. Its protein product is CASYGTGENEKLFF.

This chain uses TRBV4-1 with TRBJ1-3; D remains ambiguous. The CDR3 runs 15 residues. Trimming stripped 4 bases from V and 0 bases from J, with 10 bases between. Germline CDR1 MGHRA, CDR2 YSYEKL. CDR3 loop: CASSRGTGSGNTIYF. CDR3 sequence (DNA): TGCGCCAGCAGCCGAGGAACCGGCTCTGGAAACACCATATATTTT.

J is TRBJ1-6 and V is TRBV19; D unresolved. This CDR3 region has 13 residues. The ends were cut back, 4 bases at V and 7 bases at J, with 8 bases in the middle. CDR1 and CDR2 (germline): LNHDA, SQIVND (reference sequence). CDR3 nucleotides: TGTGCCAGTAGTAACAGAGGGAATTCACCCCTCCACTTT. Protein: CASSNRGNSPLHF. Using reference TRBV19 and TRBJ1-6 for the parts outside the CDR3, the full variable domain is DGGITQSPKYLFRKEGQNVTLSCEQNLNHDAMYWYRQDPGQGLRLIYYSQIVNDFQKGDIAEGYSVSREKKESFPLTVTSAQKNPTAFYLCASSNRGNSPLHFGNGTRLTVT.

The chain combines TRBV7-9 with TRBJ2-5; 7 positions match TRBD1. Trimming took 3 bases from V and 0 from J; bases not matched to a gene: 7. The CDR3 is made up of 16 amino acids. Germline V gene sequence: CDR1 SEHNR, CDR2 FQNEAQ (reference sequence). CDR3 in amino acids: CASSFRTGTYQETQYF. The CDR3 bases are TGTGCCAGCAGCTTCAGGACAGGAACCTACCAAGAGACCCAGTACTTC.

Written as DNA, the CDR3 is TGTGCCACCTTAAGGGGGGGATGGACCTACGAGCAGTACTTC. Protein product: CATLRGGWTYEQYF. The chain links TRBV10-3 to TRBJ2-7, with D maybe TRBD2 (7 bases). Trimming removed 10 bases from V and 2 bases from J, with 18 bases in between. The CDR3 covers 14 residues. Per germline, CDR1 ENHRY and CDR2 SYGVKD.

CDR3 DNA: TGTGCCAGCAGCGTGACGGGACAGGGGAGAGAAAAACTGTTTTTT. Residues: CASSVTGQGREKLFF. The J gene is TRBJ1-4, the V gene TRBV9; 10 bases map to TRBD1. CDR1 is SGDLS and CDR2 is YYNGEE in the germline V gene. V shed 2 bases, J shed 8 bases, and the junction held 6 bases outside the gene matches. The CDR3 consists of 15 residues.

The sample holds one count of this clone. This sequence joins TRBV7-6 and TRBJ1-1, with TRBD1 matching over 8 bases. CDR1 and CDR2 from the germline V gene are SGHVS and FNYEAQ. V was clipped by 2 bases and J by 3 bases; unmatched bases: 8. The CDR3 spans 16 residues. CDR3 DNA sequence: TGTGCCAGCAGCTTATCGGACAGGGAATGGGACACTGAAGCTTTCTTT. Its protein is CASSLSDREWDTEAFF.

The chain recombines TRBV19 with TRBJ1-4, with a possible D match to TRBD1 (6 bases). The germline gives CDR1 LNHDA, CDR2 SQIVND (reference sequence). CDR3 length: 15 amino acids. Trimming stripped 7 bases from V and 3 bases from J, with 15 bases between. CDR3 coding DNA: TGTGCCAGTACCGATTACAGGGAAGCTAATGAAAAACTGTTTTTT. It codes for CASTDYREANEKLFF.

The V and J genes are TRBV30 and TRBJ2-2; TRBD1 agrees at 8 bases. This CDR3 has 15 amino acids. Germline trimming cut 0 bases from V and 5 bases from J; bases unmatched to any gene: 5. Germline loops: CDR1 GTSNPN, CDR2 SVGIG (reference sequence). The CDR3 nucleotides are TGTGCCTGGAGTGTATACCAGGGGGCTACCGGGGAGCTGTTTTTT. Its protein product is CAWSVYQGATGELFF.

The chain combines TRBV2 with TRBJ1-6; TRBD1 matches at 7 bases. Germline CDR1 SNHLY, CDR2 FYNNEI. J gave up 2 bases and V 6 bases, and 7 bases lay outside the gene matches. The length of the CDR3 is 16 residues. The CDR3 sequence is CASSRQGEPYNSPLHF. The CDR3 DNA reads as TGTGCCAGCAGCCGACAGGGAGAACCCTATAATTCACCCCTCCACTTT.

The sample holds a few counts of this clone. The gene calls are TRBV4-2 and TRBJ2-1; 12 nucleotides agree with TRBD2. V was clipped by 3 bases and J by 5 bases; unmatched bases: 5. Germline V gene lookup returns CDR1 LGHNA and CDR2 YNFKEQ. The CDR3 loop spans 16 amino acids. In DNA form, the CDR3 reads TGTGCCAGCAGCCAGCTAAGACTAGCGGGGGACAATGAGCAGTTCTTC. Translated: CASSQLRLAGDNEQFF.

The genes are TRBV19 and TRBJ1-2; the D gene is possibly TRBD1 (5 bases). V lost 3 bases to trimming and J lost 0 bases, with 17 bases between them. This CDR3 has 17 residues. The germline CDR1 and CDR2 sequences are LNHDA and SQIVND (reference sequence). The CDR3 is CASSIRVLRGPNYGYTF. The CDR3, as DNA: TGTGCCAGTAGTATTAGAGTTTTGCGGGGCCCTAACTATGGCTACACCTTC. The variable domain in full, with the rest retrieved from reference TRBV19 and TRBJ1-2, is DGGITQSPKYLFRKEGQNVTLSCEQNLNHDAMYWYRQDPGQGLRLIYYSQIVNDFQKGDIAEGYSVSREKKESFPLTVTSAQKNPTAFYLCASSIRVLRGPNYGYTFGSGTRLTVV.

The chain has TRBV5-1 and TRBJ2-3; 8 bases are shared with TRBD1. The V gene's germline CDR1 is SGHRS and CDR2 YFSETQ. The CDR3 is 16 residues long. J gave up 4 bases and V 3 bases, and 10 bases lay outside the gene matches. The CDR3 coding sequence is TGCGCCAGCAGCTACCTCGGACAGGGAACGGCAGATACGCAGTATTTT. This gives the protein CASSYLGQGTADTQYF.